The rows below give T cell receptor beta chains drawn from one sample of a study of blood T cell repertoires in COVID-19. Clones were sequenced by immunoSEQ multiplex PCR, and TCRdb holds only the in-frame ones, with some missing. This table holds around 480,000 clones, more than 70% found once. The sequenced sample consisted of peripheral blood. All receptors come from a woman aged 45 to 65 with COVID-19, enrolled during active disease. Both conserved end residues are part of each CDR3. Fields, in order: clone size, D gene, V gene, J gene, CDR3 DNA, CDR3 protein. The D gene is left open where the match is weak. Where a row states a size, it is once, few, many or the class of an expanded clone; other rows omit it.

NA	NA	TRBV4-1	TRBJ1-1	TGCGCCAGCAGCCAAGAAGGGGGTTTGAACACTGAAGCTTTCTTT	CASSQEGGLNTEAFF
NA	TRBD1	TRBV6-5	TRBJ1-2	TGTGCCAGCAGTTACTCGGGCAGGGGGAGAGATGGCTACACCTTC	CASSYSGRGRDGYTF
NA	NA	TRBV2	TRBJ2-2	TGTGCCAGCAGCGTGGACAGAGAGAAGACCGGGGAGCTGTTTTTT	CASSVDREKTGELFF
NA	NA	TRBV6-5	TRBJ1-4	TGTGCCAGCAGTTACTCGACGTCAGGTGCTAATGAAAAACTGTTTTTT	CASSYSTSGANEKLFF
once	TRBD2	TRBV24-1	TRBJ2-5	TGTGCCACCAGTGACCGTAGCGGGGGGGCCGTGGAGACCCAGTACTTC	CATSDRSGGAVETQYF
few	TRBD1	TRBV27	TRBJ1-2	TGTGCCAGCAGGAAAACGGGACAGGGCACCCACTATGGCTACACCTTC	CASRKTGQGTHYGYTF
NA	NA	TRBV6-1	TRBJ1-2	TGTGCCAGCAGTGAAGAGTATGTACTCTATGGCTACACCTTC	CASSEEYVLYGYTF
NA	NA	TRBV6-1	TRBJ1-5	TGTGCCACTTTGGTGGAGAGCAATCAGCCCCAGCATTTT	CATLVESNQPQHF
NA	NA	TRBV7-9	TRBJ1-5	TGTGCCAGCAGCTTTCAGGGTGATCAGCCCCAGCATTTT	CASSFQGDQPQHF
NA	TRBD2	TRBV7-2	TRBJ2-3	TGTGCCAGCAGCTTATCCAGCGGGGGGCCCACAGATACGCAGTATTTT	CASSLSSGGPTDTQYF
few	NA	TRBV3-1/TRBV3-2	TRBJ2-5	TGTGCCAGCAGCCAAGAGAGGGCACAAGAGACCCAGTACTTC	CASSQERAQETQYF
NA	NA	TRBV6-6	TRBJ1-1	TGTGCCAGCAGGGACCCCGGAGGCACTGAAGCTTTCTTT	CASRDPGGTEAFF
once	TRBD1	TRBV7-3	TRBJ1-1	TGTGCCAGCAGCCCGAACAGGGGCATGAACACTGAAGCTTTCTTT	CASSPNRGMNTEAFF
NA	TRBD1	TRBV7-6	TRBJ1-6	TGTGCCAGCAGCCGGACCGGGACAGGGAATTCACCCCTCCACTTT	CASSRTGTGNSPLHF
NA	NA	TRBV9	TRBJ1-2	TGTGCCAGCAGCCCAGTGGGGCGGGATTCGTATGGCTACACCTTC	CASSPVGRDSYGYTF
once	TRBD1	TRBV5-1	TRBJ1-2	TGCGCCAGCAGCTTGGGGGACAGGGCGGCGGGCTACACCTTC	CASSLGDRAAGYTF
once	NA	TRBV6-5	TRBJ1-2	TGTGCCAGCAGCGCGCGTCCCAATCACTATGGCTACACCTTC	CASSARPNHYGYTF
NA	NA	TRBV10-3	TRBJ1-2	TGTGCCATCAGTGAGATTGGACAGTATGGCTACACCTTC	CAISEIGQYGYTF
few	TRBD2	TRBV19	TRBJ2-3	TGTGCCAGTAGTACTCGGGGTAGCGGGGAGTGGGATACGCAGTATTTT	CASSTRGSGEWDTQYF
NA	TRBD2	TRBV5-1	TRBJ2-7	TGCGCCAGCAGCTGGGGGACTAGCGGGGGGTACGAGCAGTACTTC	CASSWGTSGGYEQYF
NA	TRBD1	TRBV10-2	TRBJ2-5	TGCGCCAGCAGTCCACAGGGGGGCCAAGAGACCCAGTACTTC	CASSPQGGQETQYF
NA	TRBD1	TRBV5-1	TRBJ2-5	TGCGCCAGCAGCCCACAAATGGGACAGGGGGTCGAGACCCAGTACTTC	CASSPQMGQGVETQYF
NA	TRBD1	TRBV27	TRBJ2-7	TGTGCCAGCTCCCCGGCTAGCACAGGGGCCGAGCAGTACTTC	CASSPASTGAEQYF
NA	TRBD1	TRBV9	TRBJ2-2	TGTGCCAGCAGCAACTCTCTCGGACAGGCGAACACCGGGGAGCTGTTTTTT	CASSNSLGQANTGELFF
NA	NA	TRBV12-3/TRBV12-4	TRBJ2-7	TGTGCCAGCAGTGACCGGGGTTTATACGAGCAGTACTTC	CASSDRGLYEQYF
NA	TRBD2	TRBV30	TRBJ2-3	TGTGCCTGGAGTACGGGAGGGGGGATCCCAGATACGCAGTATTTT	CAWSTGGGIPDTQYF
NA	TRBD1	TRBV19	TRBJ2-5	TGTGCCAGTAGTATAACACCACCGGGGACAGGGGAAGAGACCCAGTACTTC	CASSITPPGTGEETQYF
NA	TRBD2	TRBV27	TRBJ2-4	TGTGCCAGCAGTTTATCACCGGGAGGAAACATTCAGTACTTC	CASSLSPGGNIQYF
NA	NA	TRBV5-6	TRBJ2-7	TGTGCCAGCAGCTTATCAGCGGCACCCTACGAGCAGTACTTC	CASSLSAAPYEQYF
NA	NA	TRBV4-1	TRBJ1-2	TGCGCCAGCAGCCAAGAGCCCAGGGTACGAGTCGATGGTGGCTACACCTTC	CASSQEPRVRVDGGYTF
NA	NA	TRBV3-1/TRBV3-2	TRBJ2-3	TGTGCCAGCAGCCATGAGACAGGAAGGGAAGCAGATACGCAGTATTTT	CASSHETGREADTQYF